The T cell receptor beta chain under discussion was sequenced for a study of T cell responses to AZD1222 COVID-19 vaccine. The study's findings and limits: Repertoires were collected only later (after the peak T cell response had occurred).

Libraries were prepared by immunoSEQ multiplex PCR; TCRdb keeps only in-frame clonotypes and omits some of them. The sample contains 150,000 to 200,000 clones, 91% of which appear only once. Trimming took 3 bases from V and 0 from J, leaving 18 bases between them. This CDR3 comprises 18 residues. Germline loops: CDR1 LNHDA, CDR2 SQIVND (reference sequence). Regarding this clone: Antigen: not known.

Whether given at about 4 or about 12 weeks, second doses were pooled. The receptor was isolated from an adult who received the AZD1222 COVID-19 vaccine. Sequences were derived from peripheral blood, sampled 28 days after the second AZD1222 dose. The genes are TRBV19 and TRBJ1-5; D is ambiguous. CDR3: CASSIGAQIQYSNQPQHF. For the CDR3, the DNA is TGTGCCAGTAGTATCGGTGCACAGATTCAATATAGCAATCAGCCCCAGCATTTT.